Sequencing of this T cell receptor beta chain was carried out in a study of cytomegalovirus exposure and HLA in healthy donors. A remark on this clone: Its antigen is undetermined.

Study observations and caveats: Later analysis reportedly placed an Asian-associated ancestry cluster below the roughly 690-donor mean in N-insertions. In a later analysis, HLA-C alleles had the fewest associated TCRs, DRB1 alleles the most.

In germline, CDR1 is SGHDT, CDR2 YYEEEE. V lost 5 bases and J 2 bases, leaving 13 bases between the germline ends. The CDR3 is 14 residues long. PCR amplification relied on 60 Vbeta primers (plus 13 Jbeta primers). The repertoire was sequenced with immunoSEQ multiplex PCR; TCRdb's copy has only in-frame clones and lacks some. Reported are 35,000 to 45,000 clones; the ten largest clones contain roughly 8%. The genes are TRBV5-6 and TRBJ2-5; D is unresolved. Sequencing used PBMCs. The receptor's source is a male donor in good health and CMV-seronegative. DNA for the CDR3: TGTGCCAGCAGGCGAAGAGGCCCTCAAGAGACCCAGTACTTC. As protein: CASRRRGPQETQYF.